Shown below are 15 T cell receptor beta chains from a single sample sequenced in a study of Graves' ophthalmopathy and Graves' hyperthyroidism. Investigators amplified TCR beta CDR3 regions from RNA transcripts. Investigators did first-round RT-PCR with HTBI primers, then second-round multiplex PCR. Each CDR3 protein gets one entry after TCRdb re-called the multiplex PCR reads with MiXCR. The data show about 400,000 distinct CDR3 sequences, roughly 18% seen once. The sample taken for sequencing was peripheral blood. Receptors originate from a woman aged 18-29 years with Graves' ophthalmopathy.

This clonotype has ten or more counts. This chain connects TRBV7-2 to TRBJ2-7; D not certain. V dropped 0 bases and J dropped 3 bases, with 12 bases sitting between them. The CDR3 is made up of 15 amino acids. Germline V lookup: CDR1 SGHTA, CDR2 FQGNSA. CDR3 DNA: TGTGCCAGCAGCTTAGCTGGCGGCGGATACTACGAGCAGTACTTC. The encoded protein is CASSLAGGGYYEQYF. The full variable domain, rest sourced from reference TRBV7-2 and TRBJ2-7, is GAGVSQSPSNKVTEKGKDVELRCDPISGHTALYWYRQSLGQGLEFLIYFQGNSAPDKSGLPSDRFSAERTGGSVSTLTIQRTQQEDSAVYLCASSLAGGGYYEQYFGPGTRLTVT.

The rearrangement joins TRBV5-1 to TRBJ1-1, with 10 bases lining up with TRBD1. The V gene end was trimmed by 4 bases and the J gene end by 5 bases; junction bases not matched to a gene: 5. The V gene's germline CDR1 is SGHRS and CDR2 YFSETQ. The CDR3 consists of 14 residues. The CDR3 reads CASSNGQGGTEAFF. The CDR3 DNA reads TGCGCCAGCAGCAACGGACAGGGGGGGACTGAAGCTTTCTTT.

This clonotype was seen at least ten times. The chain carries TRBV12-3 or TRBV12-4 and TRBJ2-7; no definite D call. The CDR3 loop spans 13 amino acids. V shed 2 bases and J shed 5 bases, with 10 bases lying between them. The CDR3, as DNA: TGTGCCAGCAGTTTAAGGGCAGGACACGAGCAGTACTTC. Translation gives CASSLRAGHEQYF.

This clonotype has ten or more counts. The chain has TRBV7-2 and TRBJ2-5, with 11 bases that match TRBD1. Germline-derived CDR1 and CDR2 are SGHTA and FQGNSA. After removal of 6 bases from V and 6 bases from J, the junction contained 9 bases not matched to a gene. The CDR3 covers 15 residues. The CDR3 here is CASRSGTGGRKTQYF. The DNA of the CDR3 is TGTGCCAGCAGATCCGGGACAGGGGGAAGGAAGACCCAGTACTTC.

This clonotype occurred many times. This chain links TRBV6-5 with TRBJ1-2, with 7 bases matching TRBD1. Looked up from germline, CDR1 is MNHEY and CDR2 is SVGAGI. The CDR3 has 14 residues. V lost 6 bases to trimming and J lost 3 bases; unmatched junction nucleotides: 7. CDR3 sequence reads: CASSADRAHYGYTF. CDR3 nucleotides: TGTGCCAGCAGCGCCGACAGGGCCCACTATGGCTACACCTTC.

In its sample, this clonotype was seen many times. The chain links TRBV6-2 or TRBV6-3 to TRBJ1-6; the D gene is possibly TRBD1 (6 bases). Germline V gene sequence: CDR1 MNHEY, CDR2 SVGEGT. The CDR3 covers 16 residues. Deletions cut 6 bases from V and 0 bases from J, with 12 bases between. The chain's CDR3 is CASSLTGNSYNSPLHF. Written as DNA, the CDR3 is TGTGCCAGCAGCCTCACAGGGAACTCCTATAATTCACCCCTCCACTTT.

This clonotype has a count of ten or more. The chain employs TRBV28 and TRBJ1-1; D call uncertain. Deletions cut 7 bases from V and 10 bases from J, with 13 bases between. The CDR3 length is 11 residues. Germline V CDR1 and CDR2: MDHEN, SYDVKM. CDR3 nucleotide sequence: TGTGCCAGCAATTCCGGGATTGTAGCTTTCTTT. This sequence encodes CASNSGIVAFF. Full variable domain (outside the CDR3, taken from reference TRBV28 and TRBJ1-1): DVKVTQSSRYLVKRTGEKVFLECVQDMDHENMFWYRQDPGLGLRLIYFSYDVKMKEKGDIPEGYSVSREKKERFSLILESASTNQTSMYLCASNSGIVAFFGQGTRLTVV.

This clonotype was counted many times. The chain employs TRBV6-1 and TRBJ1-2; no reliable D call. Germline CDR1 MNHNS, CDR2 SASEGT. The V end lost 8 bases, the J end lost 2 bases, and 6 bases lay between the germline ends. The CDR3 totals 11 residues. For the CDR3, the DNA is TGTGCCAGCGGGGAGAACTATGGCTACACCTTC. It codes for CASGENYGYTF.

This clonotype occurred many times. The chain couples TRBV12-3 or TRBV12-4 to TRBJ1-1; no reliable D call. V was clipped by 6 bases and J by 0 bases, with 20 bases between them. This CDR3 spans 17 amino acids. The CDR3 coding sequence is TGTGCCAGCAGCCTACGGGAGGGTTTACATGTGAACACTGAAGCTTTCTTT. It yields the protein CASSLREGLHVNTEAFF.

This clonotype was seen repeatedly, ten times or more. The genes are TRBV28 and TRBJ1-1, with D unclear. Trimming shortened V by 5 bases and J by 3 bases, and 25 bases separated the two germline ends. Germline V gene sequence: CDR1 MDHEN, CDR2 SYDVKM. CDR3 length: 18 amino acids. The DNA for the CDR3 is TGTGCCAGCAGTCTACAGTCAGGTAGGCCGCGGTTCGACACTGAAGCTTTCTTT. Protein sequence: CASSLQSGRPRFDTEAFF.

The chain couples TRBV6-2 or TRBV6-3 to TRBJ1-1; D is unclear. The CDR3 runs to 12 residues. In germline, CDR1 is MNHEY, CDR2 SVGEGT. V was pared by 8 bases and J by 1 base, with 8 bases between. CDR3 amino acids: CASGRWNTEAFF. Here the CDR3 DNA reads TGTGCCAGCGGAAGGTGGAACACTGAAGCTTTCTTT.

In its sample, this clonotype was seen many times. The CDR3 sequence: CSAPGTGGAKVYGYTF. The CDR3 nucleotides read TGCAGTGCTCCAGGGACAGGGGGCGCAAAGGTTTATGGCTACACCTTC. V and J are TRBV20-1 and TRBJ1-2; 12 bases agree with TRBD1. Trimming removed 5 bases from V and 5 bases from J; junction bases left unmatched: 12. Germline CDR1 is DFQATT and CDR2 is SNEGSKA (reference sequence). CDR3 length: 16 amino acids.

This clonotype showed up just a few times. This chain links TRBV11-2 with TRBJ1-1, with 9 bases aligning to TRBD1. Germline V gives CDR1 SGHAT, CDR2 FQNNGV. This CDR3 spans 16 amino acids. V shed 5 bases, J shed 3 bases, and the junction held 10 bases outside the gene matches. The CDR3 DNA is TGTGCCAGCAGCCAAACGGGACAGGGTACGGACACTGAAGCTTTCTTT. It translates to CASSQTGQGTDTEAFF.

This CDR3 is CASSLAPGTGIYEQYF. In DNA, the CDR3 is TGCGCCAGCAGCTTGGCTCCCGGGACAGGGATCTACGAGCAGTACTTC. The chain joins TRBV5-1 to TRBJ2-7, with TRBD1 matching over 9 bases. Germline values: CDR1 SGHRS, CDR2 YFSETQ. There are 16 residues in the CDR3. The V and J ends lost 0 bases and 3 bases, in that order; junction bases with no gene match: 7.

This clonotype has at least ten counts. This sequence joins TRBV5-1 and TRBJ2-5; possible D gene TRBD2, 5 bases. The CDR3 loop spans 15 amino acids. In germline, CDR1 is SGHRS, CDR2 YFSETQ. Trimming took off 4 bases at V and 4 bases at J, with 17 bases between the two ends. CDR3 region: CASSPSSSPGETQYF. The CDR3 DNA follows: TGCGCCAGCAGCCCATCTAGCAGCCCCGGAGAGACCCAGTACTTC.